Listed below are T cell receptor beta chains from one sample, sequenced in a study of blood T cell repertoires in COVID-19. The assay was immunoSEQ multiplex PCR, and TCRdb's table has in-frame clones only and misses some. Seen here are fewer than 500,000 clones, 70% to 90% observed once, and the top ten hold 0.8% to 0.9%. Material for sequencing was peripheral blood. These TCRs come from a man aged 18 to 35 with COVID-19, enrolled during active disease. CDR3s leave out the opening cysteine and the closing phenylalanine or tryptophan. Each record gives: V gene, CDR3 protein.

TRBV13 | ASNPGGTRHDNEQF
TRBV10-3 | AISFGGGTDTQY
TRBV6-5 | ASSYSGRTNEKLF
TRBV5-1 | ASTFGLAGGTGELF
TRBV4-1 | ASSQDRVTYEQY
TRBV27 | ASSLTGRGYEQY
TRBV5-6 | ASSTGQEPYNEQF
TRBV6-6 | ASRPGLVHEQY
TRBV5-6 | ASSSKPATSGETGELF
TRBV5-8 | ASSPGPEWHEQF
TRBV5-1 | ASSRDSRDTQY
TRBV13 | ASSFGTGGNEQY
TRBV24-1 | ATSDATSGIANEQF
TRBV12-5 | ASGPSGELTDTQY
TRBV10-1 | ASSDPRTGELF
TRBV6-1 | ASSERGTNTEAF
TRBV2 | ASNPTGGGITEAF
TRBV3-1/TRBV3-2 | ASSQDTAGRGYT
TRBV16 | ASSQSTTFNTEAF
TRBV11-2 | ASSLQKTQY
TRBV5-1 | ASSPVAGGVSYEQY
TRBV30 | AWTQGARGGELF
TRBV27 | ASSPSTGQRNSPLH
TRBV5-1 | ASTQQETQY
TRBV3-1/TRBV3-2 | ATPKTIQETQY
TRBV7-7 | ASSYGLAGTDTQY
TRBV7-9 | ASSRSGTGELF
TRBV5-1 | ASSLGLRGTDTQY
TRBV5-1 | ASSLLQGNEQY
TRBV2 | ASRETGPSGEKLF
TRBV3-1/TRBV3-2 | ASSPGGSAF
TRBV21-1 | ASSKMGGSGQGNGYT
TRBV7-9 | ASSSTSGSIPKNIQY
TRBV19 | ASRPLYSDTQY
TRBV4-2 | ASSLERVSYNEQF
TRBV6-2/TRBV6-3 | ASSVLAGGTGELF
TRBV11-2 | ASSTGQGDYGYT
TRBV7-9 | ASTKDSYEQY
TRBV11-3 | ASTTGEGAF
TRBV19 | ASSPNQGVNTEAF
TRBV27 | ASSHRDRGTNQPQH
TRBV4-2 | ASSQTSGSSYEQY
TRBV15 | ATSRGSSGGASYEQY
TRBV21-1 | ASSSRDRLYNEQF
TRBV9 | ASSVGGGQEEKLF